These T cell receptor beta chains were read from a single sample in a study of blood T cell repertoires in COVID-19. Clones were sequenced by immunoSEQ multiplex PCR, and TCRdb holds only the in-frame ones, with some missing. The sample records over 100,000 clones, approximately 88% being singletons. The material sequenced was peripheral blood. These receptor sequences come from a woman aged 70 to 79 with acute or convalescent COVID-19. CDR3s include the opening cysteine and the closing phenylalanine or tryptophan. The D gene is left open where the match is weak. A row's size may be missing; if present it is once, few, many or a size class.

TRBD1	.	TRBV29-1	TRBJ2-5	14	TGCAGCGTTGGAACCGGGACAGGGCGAGAGACCCAGTACTTC	CSVGTGTGRETQYF
TRBD1	.	TRBV5-6	TRBJ1-4	19	TGTGCCAGCAGCCTACACCCGGACAGGATAGCGGGGGGGGATGAAAAACTGTTTTTT	CASSLHPDRIAGGDEKLFF
.	.	TRBV9	TRBJ2-2	15	TGTGCCAGCAGCCCCCTAGCGACCAACACCGGGGAGCTGTTTTTT	CASSPLATNTGELFF
TRBD1	.	TRBV10-3	TRBJ1-1	13	TGTGCCATCAGTAACACAGGGGGCACTGAAGCTTTCTTT	CAISNTGGTEAFF
.	few	TRBV6-1	TRBJ2-7	13	TGTGCCAGCAGTGAAGAGGGGGTCGACGAGCAGTACTTC	CASSEEGVDEQYF
TRBD2	.	TRBV6-6	TRBJ2-1	15	TGTGCCAGCAGTTTTAGCGGGGGGACGTACAATGAGCAGTTCTTC	CASSFSGGTYNEQFF
.	.	TRBV30	TRBJ1-4	15	TGTGCCTGGAGTGTAACGGACAGATACAATGAAAAACTGTTTTTT	CAWSVTDRYNEKLFF
TRBD2	.	TRBV7-9	TRBJ2-3	16	TGTGCCAGCAGCTACCCGACTAGCGGGGGGGTAGATACGCAGTATTTT	CASSYPTSGGVDTQYF
.	.	TRBV3-1/TRBV3-2	TRBJ1-4	15	TGTGCCAGCAGCCAAGATGGGGGGACTAATGAAAAACTGTTTTTT	CASSQDGGTNEKLFF
TRBD1	.	TRBV7-9	TRBJ2-1	14	TGTGCCAGCAGCTCTACGGGACAGCCCAATGAGCAGTTCTTC	CASSSTGQPNEQFF
TRBD1	.	TRBV5-1	TRBJ1-2	14	TGCGCCAGCAGCCCCTCGACAGGGGTGGTTGGCTACACCTTC	CASSPSTGVVGYTF
.	.	TRBV6-4	TRBJ1-3	15	TGTGCCAGCAGTGACTCCAGGCCCTCTGGAAACACCATATATTTT	CASSDSRPSGNTIYF
.	.	TRBV12-5	TRBJ2-1	15	TGTGCTAGTGGCCTACGCTTGGGGAGAATCAATGAGCAGTTCTTC	CASGLRLGRINEQFF
.	.	TRBV20-1	TRBJ1-1	11	TGCAGTGCTAGACAGGGGTACGAGGCTTTCTTT	CSARQGYEAFF
.	.	TRBV11-1	TRBJ1-1	15	TGTGCCAGCAGCTTAGGGGCAGACCCTAACACTGAAGCTTTCTTT	CASSLGADPNTEAFF
TRBD1	.	TRBV3-1/TRBV3-2	TRBJ2-3	15	TGTGCCAGCTCTCCGGGACAGGGAAACACAGATACGCAGTATTTT	CASSPGQGNTDTQYF
.	.	TRBV5-1	TRBJ2-2	15	TGCGCCAGCAGCTTAACAGGGAAGGACACCGGGGAGCTGTTTTTT	CASSLTGKDTGELFF
TRBD2	.	TRBV10-3	TRBJ2-2	13	TGTGCCATCGGCTATAGCGGGTACGGGGAGCTGTTTTTT	CAIGYSGYGELFF
.	.	TRBV5-1	TRBJ2-1	17	TGCGCCAGCAGCTTGTCCTCCGGGTGGGGGGGCGGAAATGAGCAGTTCTTC	CASSLSSGWGGGNEQFF
TRBD2	once	TRBV30	TRBJ2-7	15	TGTGCCTGGGCCCTCGGGGCTAGCGGGAGCGACGAGCAGTACTTC	CAWALGASGSDEQYF